This section outlines one TCR beta chain sequence together with its context. The data were obtained in a study of T-cell reconstitution after alpha-beta-depleted transplantation in children. For TCRbeta, the library was prepared with unique molecular identifiers. TCRdb ran MiXCR on the PCR reads and lists one entry per CDR3 protein. The data hold about 500,000 distinct CDR3 sequences, with about 33% observed a single time. CDR3 length equals 17 residues. Trimming took off 1 base at V and 5 bases at J, with 19 bases between the two ends. Per germline, CDR1 SGHKS and CDR2 YYEKEE (reference sequence). The gene calls are TRBV5-5 and TRBJ2-1; the D gene is possibly TRBD2 (5 bases). The receptor was isolated from a human donor who donated a stem cell graft to a child with aplastic anemia. The source was PBMCs from the stem cell graft donor, collected from the stem cell graft. CDR3 loop: CASSLSAGSGSNNEQFF. In DNA form, the CDR3 reads TGTGCCAGCAGCTTGTCGGCGGGTTCTGGATCCAACAATGAGCAGTTCTTC.